One sample yielded the 22 T cell receptor beta chains listed below, sequenced in a study of blood T cell repertoires in COVID-19. Produced via immunoSEQ multiplex PCR; TCRdb's table is partial and in-frame only. Of about 280,000 clones in the sample, around 86% were seen once. The sequencing sample was made of peripheral blood. These receptors all stem from a woman between 35 and 50 years old who had recovered from COVID-19.

This clone has a count of ten or more. The chain joins TRBV6-4 to TRBJ2-1; 11 bases match TRBD1. From germline, CDR1 is MRHNA and CDR2 SNTAGT. V dropped 6 bases and J dropped 10; count of bases not matched to a gene: 5. This CDR3 is built from 13 residues. CDR3 in amino acids: CASSRTGGGEQFF. In DNA, the CDR3 is TGTGCCAGCAGCCGGACAGGGGGCGGGGAGCAGTTCTTC.

The gene calls are TRBV5-8 and TRBJ2-5; the D gene is possibly TRBD1 (6 bases). This CDR3 spans 14 amino acids. Deletions cut 3 bases from V and 4 bases from J, with 13 bases between. Germline V gives CDR1 SGHTS, CDR2 YDEGEE. The CDR3 DNA reads as TGTGCCAGCAGCTCCGGACAGAAGGGAGAGACCCAGTACTTC. Residues: CASSSGQKGETQYF.

The chain uses TRBV9 and TRBJ1-1, with D possibly TRBD1 on 6 matching bases. Trimming stripped 0 bases from V and 0 bases from J, with 6 bases between. From germline, CDR1 is SGDLS and CDR2 YYNGEE. This CDR3 comprises 14 residues. CDR3 sequence (DNA): TGTGCCAGCAGCGTAGACAGGGTGAACACTGAAGCTTTCTTT. Translated: CASSVDRVNTEAFF.

The chain couples TRBV21-1 to TRBJ1-5; the table's D call, TRBD1, has no DNA check behind it. TRBV21-1 is annotated as a pseudogene. The CDR3 is made up of 18 amino acids. CDR3 nucleotide sequence: TGTGCCAGCAGCAAAGCGCTCAACAATTCAGTATTCAATCAGCCCCAGCATTTT. This sequence encodes CASSKALNNSVFNQPQHF.

J is TRBJ2-2 and V is TRBV25-1; D perhaps matches TRBD2 (7 bases). V lost 4 bases and J lost 3, with 18 bases in between. The germline CDR1 and CDR2 sequences are MGHDK and SYGVNS. The CDR3 loop spans 17 amino acids. Here the CDR3 reads CASSGDTGGRDTGELFF. The CDR3 DNA is TGTGCCAGCAGTGGAGACACCGGGGGGCGAGACACCGGGGAGCTGTTTTTT. The whole variable domain, remainder taken from reference TRBV25-1 and TRBJ2-2, is EADIYQTPRYLVIGTGKKITLECSQTMGHDKMYWYQQDPGMELHLIHYSYGVNSTEKGDLSSESTVSRIRTEHFPLTLESARPSHTSQYLCASSGDTGGRDTGELFFGEGSRLTVL.

This clone was counted between two and nine times. The J gene is TRBJ2-2, the V gene TRBV24-1; D is perhaps TRBD1 (6 bases). V lost 6 bases, J lost 6 bases, and 13 bases lay in between. The CDR3 has 14 residues. Germline V CDR1 and CDR2: KGHDR, SFDVKD. CDR3 protein: CATSPTGYSGELFF. The DNA of the CDR3 is TGTGCCACCAGTCCGACAGGATATTCCGGGGAGCTGTTTTTT.

The V call is TRBV11-3, the J call TRBJ2-1; no definite D call. CDR1 and CDR2 from the germline V gene are SGHNT and YENEEA. CDR3 length: 14 residues. The V end lost 1 base, the J end lost 5 bases, and 9 bases lay between the germline ends. For the CDR3, the DNA is TGTGCCAGCAGCTTAGCCCCCACTAACAATGAGCAGTTCTTC. Its protein is CASSLAPTNNEQFF.

V and J are TRBV11-2 and TRBJ2-7; TRBD1 is a possible D gene (6 bases). The CDR3 is made up of 15 amino acids. The germline CDR1 and CDR2 sequences are SGHAT and FQNNGV. The V and J ends lost 0 bases and 1 base respectively, with 10 bases between them. CDR3 loop: CASSLDWTVSYEQYF. The CDR3 DNA reads as TGTGCCAGCAGCTTAGATTGGACAGTATCCTACGAGCAGTACTTC.

The rearrangement uses TRBV13 and TRBJ2-1; 13 bases map to TRBD2. Germline trimming cut 5 bases from V and 5 bases from J; bases unmatched to any gene: 6. The CDR3 has 16 residues. Looked up from germline, CDR1 is PRHDT and CDR2 is FYEKMQ (reference sequence). CDR3 nucleotide sequence: TGTGCCAGCAGCCTCCCGGGACTAGCGGGAAACAATGAGCAGTTCTTC. It translates to CASSLPGLAGNNEQFF.

This rearrangement joins TRBV7-2 to TRBJ2-1; 7 bases map to TRBD1. V lost 5 bases to trimming and J lost 6 bases; unmatched junction nucleotides: 10. Germline V CDR1 and CDR2: SGHTA, FQGNSA. The CDR3 covers 15 residues. The DNA for the CDR3 is TGTGCCAGCAGCCCCCGACAGGGTGGACTCAATGAGCAGTTCTTC. This gives the protein CASSPRQGGLNEQFF.

In this sample, this clone turned up once. The CDR3 nucleotides are TGCGCCAGCAGCTTGGAGGCGTATCGGGGCACAGATACGCAGTATTTT. It translates to CASSLEAYRGTDTQYF. This chain joins TRBV5-1 and TRBJ2-3; D gene uncertain. V dropped 0 bases and J dropped 1 base, with 12 bases sitting between them. This CDR3 is built from 16 residues. The V gene's germline CDR1 is SGHRS and CDR2 YFSETQ.

V is TRBV19 and J is TRBJ2-7; 10 bases match TRBD2. V dropped 4 bases and J dropped 7; count of bases not matched to a gene: 1. The CDR3 runs 12 residues. Germline V CDR1 and CDR2: LNHDA, SQIVND (reference sequence). Here the CDR3 reads CASSTSGREQYF. In nucleotides, the CDR3 is TGTGCCAGTAGTACTAGCGGGAGAGAGCAGTACTTC.

The chain combines TRBV19 with TRBJ2-1, with TRBD2 matching over 14 bases. CDR3 length: 15 residues. V shed 10 bases and J 8 bases; nucleotides not matched to a gene: 10. Germline V gene lookup returns CDR1 LNHDA and CDR2 SQIVND (reference sequence). The CDR3 sequence: CATGTSGSILDEQFF. CDR3 DNA sequence: TGTGCCACTGGGACTAGCGGGAGTATCCTTGATGAGCAGTTCTTC.

The chain has TRBV19 and TRBJ2-7; 9 nucleotides match TRBD1. This CDR3 comprises 16 residues. CDR1 and CDR2 from the germline V gene are LNHDA and SQIVND (reference sequence). V was clipped by 3 bases and J by 4 bases; unmatched bases: 10. The CDR3 DNA reads TGTGCCAGTAGTATTCTTTGGACAGGGGTAGTTTACGAGCAGTACTTC. Protein: CASSILWTGVVYEQYF.

This chain joins TRBV6-6 and TRBJ1-3; no definite D call. The CDR3 consists of 12 residues. V was trimmed by 5 bases and J by 7 bases, leaving 9 bases between them. The V gene's germline CDR1 is MNHNY and CDR2 SVGAGI (reference sequence). The CDR3 protein is CASSPGGNTIYF. DNA of the CDR3: TGTGCCAGCAGTCCAGGCGGGAACACCATATATTTT.

The genes are TRBV5-4 and TRBJ2-7; D may be TRBD1 (5 bases). CDR3 length: 13 amino acids. CDR1 is SGHNT, CDR2 YYREEE, per germline (reference sequence). Trimming stripped 4 bases from V and 1 base from J, with 9 bases between. CDR3 sequence reads: CASSIAGSYEQYF. CDR3 in DNA: TGTGCCAGCAGCATAGCAGGGTCCTACGAGCAGTACTTC.

The chain has TRBV9 and TRBJ2-7; 9 bases map to TRBD2. The germline V gene encodes CDR1 SGDLS and CDR2 YYNGEE. V gave up 0 bases and J gave up 2 bases; unmatched junction bases: 15. This CDR3 is built from 19 residues. The CDR3 protein is CASSVATGDGREGPYEQYF. Here the CDR3 DNA reads TGTGCCAGCAGCGTAGCTACGGGTGATGGGCGGGAGGGCCCCTACGAGCAGTACTTC.

The J gene is TRBJ1-2, the V gene TRBV30, with D possibly being TRBD1 (6 bases). Germline loops: CDR1 GTSNPN, CDR2 SVGIG (reference sequence). The CDR3 is 12 amino acids. V was shortened by 8 bases and J by 1 base, with 11 bases between the two germline ends. CDR3: CALGGFNYGYTF. Written as DNA, the CDR3 is TGTGCCCTTGGGGGCTTTAACTATGGCTACACCTTC.

The chain uses TRBV10-3 and TRBJ1-1, with TRBD1 matching over 10 bases. The CDR3 is made up of 13 amino acids. The J segment lost 4 bases and the V segment lost 6 bases, leaving 2 bases of the junction unmatched. Germline V gene lookup returns CDR1 ENHRY and CDR2 SYGVKD. Written as DNA, the CDR3 is TGTGCCATCAGGCGACAGGGGGCCACTGAAGCTTTCTTT. It specifies CAIRRQGATEAFF.

The count of this clone is one. The chain has TRBV27 and TRBJ2-5; TRBD1 matches 7 bases. Germline V CDR1 and CDR2: MNHEY, SMNVEV (reference sequence). This CDR3 spans 15 amino acids. V dropped 2 bases and J dropped 5; count of bases not matched to a gene: 8. The CDR3 region has the DNA TGTGCCAGCAGTTTAATTAAGGGGGCTGGGGAGACCCAGTACTTC. It encodes CASSLIKGAGETQYF.

The chain combines TRBV2 with TRBJ1-1; tentatively, D is TRBD1 (5 bases). The V gene lost 5 bases and the J gene lost 1 base, with 11 bases spanning the gap. Germline CDR1 SNHLY, CDR2 FYNNEI. The CDR3 is 14 amino acids. Written as DNA, the CDR3 is TGTGCCAGCAGTCGAGGACACACGAACACTGAAGCTTTCTTT. It encodes CASSRGHTNTEAFF. The full variable domain, with the rest looked up from reference TRBV2 and TRBJ1-1, is EPEVTQTPSHQVTQMGQEVILRCVPISNHLYFYWYRQILGQKVEFLVSFYNNEISEKSEIFDDQFSVERPDGSNFTLKIRSTKLEDSAMYFCASSRGHTNTEAFFGQGTRLTVV.

The genes are TRBV29-1 and TRBJ2-5; 8 bases align to TRBD2. Germline V lookup: CDR1 SQVTM, CDR2 ANQGSEA. The CDR3 totals 15 residues. Losses at the gene ends were 1 base for V and 5 bases for J; bases not matched to a gene: 9. In nucleotides, the CDR3 is TGCAGCGTTGAAGGGAAAAGCGGGAGTGGGGAGACCCAGTACTTC. Amino acids: CSVEGKSGSGETQYF.